One T cell receptor beta chain is described in this entry. Its antigen remains unknown. This entry belongs to a study of CD8 T cells in ankylosing spondylitis. Study-wide results and limits: Within ankylosing spondylitis blood, a TCR beta motif made up of several highly homologous variants appeared to be characteristic. Disease-linked clones proved CD8+ and comparatively uncommon in peripheral blood.

Germline-derived CDR1 and CDR2 are MNHNS and SASEGT. Deletions cut 1 base from V and 12 bases from J, with 15 bases between. CDR3 length: 13 residues. Quantitative barcoded 5'-RACE was used to prepare TCR beta libraries. TCRdb reprocessed the 5' RACE reads via MiXCR and lists one record per CDR3 protein. The sample carries 700,000 to 1,000,000 distinct CDR3 sequences, 12% recorded once. Sequencing was performed on blood, either unsorted or a sorted T cell fraction (not recorded which). The chain is built from TRBV6-1 and TRBJ1-2; D is unclear. The clonotype was recovered from a male donor with ankylosing spondylitis. DNA of the CDR3: TGTGCCAGCAGTGAAGGACGGGGAGGGAAGAACACCTTC. Encoded protein: CASSEGRGGKNTF.